One T cell receptor beta chain is described in this entry. These data are taken from a study of blood T cell repertoires in COVID-19. Germline V lookup: CDR1 MNHEY, CDR2 SMNVEV (reference sequence). V was cut by 2 bases and J by 7 bases, with 15 bases left in between. This CDR3 comprises 15 residues. This table comes from immunoSEQ multiplex PCR, and its TCRdb copy is limited to in-frame clones, with some not included. In the table there are approximately 150,000 clones, 80% to 85% of which are singletons. The chain recombines TRBV27 with TRBJ2-1, with D perhaps TRBD2 (6 bases). The receptor comes from a man between 65 and 85 years old with active or convalescent COVID-19. Sequenced material: peripheral blood. CDR3 bases: TGTGCCAGCAGTTTAGGTAGCGGCGTGGGTAATGAGCAGTTCTTC. Its translation is CASSLGSGVGNEQFF.